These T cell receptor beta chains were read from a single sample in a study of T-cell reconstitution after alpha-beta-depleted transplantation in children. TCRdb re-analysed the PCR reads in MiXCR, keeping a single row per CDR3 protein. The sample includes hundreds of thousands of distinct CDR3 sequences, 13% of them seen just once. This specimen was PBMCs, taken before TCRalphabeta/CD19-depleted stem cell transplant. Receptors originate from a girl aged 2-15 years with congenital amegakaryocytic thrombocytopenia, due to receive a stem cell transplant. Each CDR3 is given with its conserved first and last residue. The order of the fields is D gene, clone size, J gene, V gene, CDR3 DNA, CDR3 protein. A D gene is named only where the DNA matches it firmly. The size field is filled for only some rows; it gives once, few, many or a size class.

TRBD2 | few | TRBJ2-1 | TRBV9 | TGTGCCAGCAGCGCTATAATAGCGGGGGGCTACAATGAGCAGTTCTTC | CASSAIIAGGYNEQFF
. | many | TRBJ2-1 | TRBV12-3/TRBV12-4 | TGTGCCAGCAGGCCCCGATCTAATACCTACAATGAGCAGTTCTTC | CASRPRSNTYNEQFF
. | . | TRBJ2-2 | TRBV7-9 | TGTGCCAGCAGCCCCGGAGAGGTGAAGCTGTTTTTT | CASSPGEVKLFF
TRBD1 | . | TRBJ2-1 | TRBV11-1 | TGTGCCAGCAGCTCTACCGGGACAGGGGCTAGCGGAGCCTACAATGAGCAGTTCTTC | CASSSTGTGASGAYNEQFF
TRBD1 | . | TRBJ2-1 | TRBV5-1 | TGCGCCAGCAGCTTCACGACAGGGTGGGATGAGCAGTTCTTC | CASSFTTGWDEQFF
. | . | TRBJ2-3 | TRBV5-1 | TGCGCCAGCAGCTTCACCCGAGATACGCAGTATTTT | CASSFTRDTQYF
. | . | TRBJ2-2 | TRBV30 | TGTGTCTGGAGCCGGACTTGGGGTGGCACCGGGGAGCTGTTTTTT | CVWSRTWGGTGELFF
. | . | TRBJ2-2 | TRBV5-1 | TGCGCCAGCAGCTTGGGAGGAGTGAAAACCGGGGAGCTGTTTTTT | CASSLGGVKTGELFF
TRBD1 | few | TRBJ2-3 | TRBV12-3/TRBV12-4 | TGTGCCAGCAGTTTAGGGGACAGGACGAACACAGATACGCAGTATTTT | CASSLGDRTNTDTQYF
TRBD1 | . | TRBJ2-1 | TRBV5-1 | TGCGCCAGCAGCACGGGACAGGGAACGGATGAGCAGTTCTTC | CASSTGQGTDEQFF
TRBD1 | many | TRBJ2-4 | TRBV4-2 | TGTGCCAGCAGCCACGGGACAGGGACGTACATTCAGTACTTC | CASSHGTGTYIQYF
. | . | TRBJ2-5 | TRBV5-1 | TGCGCCAGCAGCTTGGCCCCGGCTGTGACAGAGACCCAGTACTTC | CASSLAPAVTETQYF
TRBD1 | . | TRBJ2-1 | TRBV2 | TGTGCCGGACAGGGCGCGAATGAGCAGTTCTTC | CAGQGANEQFF
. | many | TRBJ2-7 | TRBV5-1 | TGCGCCAGCAGCTCGGACGGGGAGACCTACGAGCAGTACTTC | CASSSDGETYEQYF
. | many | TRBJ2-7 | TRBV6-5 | TGTGCCAGCAGTTACTCTTCCAGTTCCTACGAGCAGTACTTC | CASSYSSSSYEQYF
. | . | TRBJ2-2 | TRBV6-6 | TGTGCCAGCAGACAACTAGCCCCCGGGGAGCTGTTTTTT | CASRQLAPGELFF
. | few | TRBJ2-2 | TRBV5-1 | TGCGCCAGCAGCCCGTATGACCTCGCAGGGCTGAACACCGGGGAGCTGTTTTTT | CASSPYDLAGLNTGELFF
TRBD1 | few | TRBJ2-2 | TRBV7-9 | TGTGCCAGCAGACAAGGGACAGGACGCACCGGGGAGCTGTTTTTT | CASRQGTGRTGELFF
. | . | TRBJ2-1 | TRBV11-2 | TGTGCCAGCAGCTCAACGGGACTTGAGCAGTTCTTC | CASSSTGLEQFF
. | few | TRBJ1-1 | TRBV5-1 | TGCGCCAGCAGCTTGTTAGAACAGGGAGAGGCTTTCTTT | CASSLLEQGEAFF
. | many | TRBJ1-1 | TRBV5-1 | TGCGCCAGCAGCTTGATCGGCTTACGATCCGAAGCTTTCTTT | CASSLIGLRSEAFF
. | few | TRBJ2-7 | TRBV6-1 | TGTGCCAGCAGTGAATTGCTGACAGGCGTCTACGAGCAGTACTTC | CASSELLTGVYEQYF
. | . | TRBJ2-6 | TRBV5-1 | TGCCCCAGCAGCTCAGCGGCTGGGTCTGGGGCCAACGTCCTGACTTTC | CPSSSAAGSGANVLTF
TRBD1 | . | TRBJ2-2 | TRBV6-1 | TGTGCCAGCGCCCGGGATGGGACAGGGGGGCGAACCGGGGAGCTGTTTTTT | CASARDGTGGRTGELFF
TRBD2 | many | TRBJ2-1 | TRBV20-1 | TGCAGTGCCGGACCGGGACTAGGCTACAATGAGCAGTTCTTC | CSAGPGLGYNEQFF
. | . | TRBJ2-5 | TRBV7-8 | TGTGCCAGCAGCTCCTCACTAGGGACCCAGTACTTC | CASSSSLGTQYF
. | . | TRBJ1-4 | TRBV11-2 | TGTGCCAGCAGCTTATTACCCACACAGGGCACTAATGAAAAACTGTTTTTT | CASSLLPTQGTNEKLFF
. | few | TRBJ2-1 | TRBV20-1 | TGCAGTGCTAGAACCCCGCGGCCCTTAGATTACAATGAGCAGTTCTTC | CSARTPRPLDYNEQFF
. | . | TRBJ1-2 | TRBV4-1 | TGCGCCAGCAGCCAAGGCCGGGGGGGCCCCATCTATGGCTACACCTTC | CASSQGRGGPIYGYTF
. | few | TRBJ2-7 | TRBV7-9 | TGTGCCAGCAGCCCGACCTCCCGCTACGAGCAGTACTTC | CASSPTSRYEQYF
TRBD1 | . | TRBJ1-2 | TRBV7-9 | TGTGCCAGCAGCTTAGAGCCCCCGGGACAGGGGTCTGGCTACACCTTC | CASSLEPPGQGSGYTF
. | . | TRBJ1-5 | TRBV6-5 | TGTGCCAGCAGTTACCCAGACGTAAATCAGCCCCAGCATTTT | CASSYPDVNQPQHF
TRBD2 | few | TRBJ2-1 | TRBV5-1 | TGCGCCAGCAGCTTGCACGCTAGCGGGAGTGCTGGTGAGCAGTTCTTC | CASSLHASGSAGEQFF
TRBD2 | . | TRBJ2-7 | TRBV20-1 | TGCAGTGCTAGTCTCCGGGGACTAGTCTACGAGCAGTACTTC | CSASLRGLVYEQYF
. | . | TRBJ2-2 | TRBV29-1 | TGCAGCGTTGTGAGCACCGGGGAGCTGTTTTTT | CSVVSTGELFF
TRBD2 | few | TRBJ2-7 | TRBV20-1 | TGCAGTGCTTCCCCTTGGGCGGGAGGACCGCGATCGACCGAGCAGTACTTC | CSASPWAGGPRSTEQYF
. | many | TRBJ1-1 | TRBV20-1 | TGCAGTGCGCAACCCCTAGGGGTCACTGAAGCTTTCTTT | CSAQPLGVTEAFF
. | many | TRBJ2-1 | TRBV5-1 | TGCGCCAGCAGCTTGGCGGGCTTGGATGAGCAGTTCTTC | CASSLAGLDEQFF
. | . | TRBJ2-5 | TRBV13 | TGTGCCAGCAGCTTTAACTACTTGGCTGGGGTGGAGACCCAGTACTTC | CASSFNYLAGVETQYF
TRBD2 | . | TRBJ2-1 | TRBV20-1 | TGCAGTGCACACCTAGCGGGACGCGTGGATGAGCAGTTCTTC | CSAHLAGRVDEQFF
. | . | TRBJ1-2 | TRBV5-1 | TGCGCCAGCAGCTTGGAAACAGAACCAATCTATGGCTACACCTTC | CASSLETEPIYGYTF
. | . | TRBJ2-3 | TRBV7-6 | TGTGCCAGCAGCTTAGTCATTTCGGATACGCAGTATTTT | CASSLVISDTQYF
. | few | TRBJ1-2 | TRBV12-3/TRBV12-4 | TGTGCCAGCAGCTACCTGACAGCCCGACTTTACGGCTACACCTTC | CASSYLTARLYGYTF
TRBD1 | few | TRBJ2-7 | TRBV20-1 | TGCTGTGCTACAACAAGCAGGGGGTCCCGGATAGAAGAGCAGTACTTC | CCATTSRGSRIEEQYF
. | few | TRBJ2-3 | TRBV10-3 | TGTGCCACCAATGGGGCCGTGGGGGCAGATACGCAGTATTTT | CATNGAVGADTQYF
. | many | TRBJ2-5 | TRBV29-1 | TGCAGCGTTGGGCATGAGACCCAGTACTTC | CSVGHETQYF
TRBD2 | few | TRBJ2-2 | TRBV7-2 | TGTGCCAGCAGCTTCACTAGCGGGAGAATGAAGGGCGGGGAGCTGTTTTTT | CASSFTSGRMKGGELFF
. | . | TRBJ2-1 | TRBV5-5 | TGTGCCAGCCAACAGGGTAGCGGGCAGTTCTTC | CASQQGSGQFF
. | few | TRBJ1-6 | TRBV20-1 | TGCAGTGCTAGTTCAGCGAATTCACCCCTCCACTTT | CSASSANSPLHF
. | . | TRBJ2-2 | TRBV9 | TGTGCCAGCAGCCCGGCGTTCGGGGAGCTGTTTTTT | CASSPAFGELFF
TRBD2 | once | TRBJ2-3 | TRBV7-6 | TGTGCCAGCAGCTTAGCCCAGACTAGCGGGAGCACAGATACGCAGTATTTT | CASSLAQTSGSTDTQYF
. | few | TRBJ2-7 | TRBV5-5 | TGTGCCAGCAGCTGGGACACCGTGATGGGCTACGAGCAGTACTTC | CASSWDTVMGYEQYF
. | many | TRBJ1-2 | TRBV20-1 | TGCAGTGCTCCGAACGGGGGAATGCCCATTGGCTACACCTTC | CSAPNGGMPIGYTF
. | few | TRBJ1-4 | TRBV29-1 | TGCAGCGTTGAGCAGGATGAAAAACTGTTTTTT | CSVEQDEKLFF
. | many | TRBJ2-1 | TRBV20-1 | TGCAGTGCTAGACCCGGCAATGAGCAGTTCTTC | CSARPGNEQFF